This T cell receptor (beta chain) was sequenced during a study of blood T cell repertoires in COVID-19 (dated by TCRdb to 2018 to 2021). About the study as a whole: Samples from collaborators originated in the United States, Italy and Spain and spanned both the acute and convalescent phases of COVID-19. Samples were obtained from the ongoing ImmuneRACE study (first 160 participants) and from some 1,300 subjects provided by 6 global collaborators. The repertoires were released in a freely available public database meant as a resource for research on the immune response to SARS-CoV-2. Deeply sampled blood TCRbeta repertoires from subjects exposed to, actively infected with, or recovered from COVID-19 were included in the dataset. Where HLA class I and class II types were available, the types were taken from metadata supplied by the sample provider, not from assay-based typing. Sample metadata almost always included a de-identified subject ID, COVID-19 status, age in years and sex. The prospective study material was composed of cDNA or gDNA derived from T cells, B-cell-depleted T cells, or PBMCs. Study-wide conclusions, independent of this receptor: How much clinical and demographic metadata was included differed by source and by participant, and the metadata was provided uncurated.

A note on this clone: Its specific antigen is unknown. The input lacks base qualities; no much larger clone sits a single base away.

One collaborating source in Seattle enrolled patients while the patients were actively infected and followed the patients over time throughout the course of disease. The collaborating institutions used their own protocols to collect whole blood in K2EDTA tubes. For TCRbeta analysis, collaborator samples were shipped as frozen whole blood, as isolated PBMCs, or as DNA extracted from either sample type. TCRbeta CDR3 regions were amplified from genomic DNA by means of the immunoSEQ Assay, a bias-controlled multiplex PCR. For the original study's pipeline: The number of nucleated cells in each sample was estimated from the amplification of reference gene primers within the assay. To quantify the absolute abundance of each unique TCRbeta CDR3 rearrangement, sequence reads were collapsed and filtered. For each sample, productive Simpson clonality was calculated as the square root of Simpson's diversity index across productive rearrangements. TCRdb limited this immuneACCESS table to in-frame rearrangements with V and J called. A share of clones is missing; checked studies link under half to unresolved V genes, and the rest is unexplained. That table is the source of V, J and clone size, and D and trimming were worked out from the DNA. The sample table contains 250,000 to 350,000 clones; only one count was recorded for about nine tenths of them. 11% of the sample is taken by the ten largest.

The sequenced material came from peripheral blood. The clonotype originates from a woman aged 30 to 39 with COVID-19, enrolled during active disease.

The CDR3 amino acid sequence is: CASSQALAPDEQFF. The nucleotide sequence reads TGCGCCAGCAGCCAAGCGCTAGCGCCCGATGAGCAGTTCTTC. The chain couples TRBV4-1 to TRBJ2-1, and perhaps TRBD2 as D gene, on 6 matching bases. The CDR3 covers 14 residues, taking in both the cysteine and the phenylalanine. This entry keeps only the CDR3 DNA: 42 bases, framed from base 1. The germline ends are 12 bases apart after V is trimmed by 1 base and J by 8 bases. From the germline V gene, CDR1 is MGHRA and CDR2 is YSYEKL.